The present T cell receptor beta chain was sequenced within a study of Ad26.COV2.S vaccination and SARS-CoV-2 variants. About the research overall: Administration of Ad26.COV2.S was intramuscular, either once or twice 56 days apart.

Deletions cut 4 bases from V and 3 bases from J, with 13 bases between. The germline gives CDR1 MNHEY, CDR2 SMNVEV (reference sequence). The length of the CDR3 is 14 residues. Specified treatment: about 20 received Ad26.COV2.S at low or high dose, single or two shots; about 5 received placebo; per-sample allocation not given. The study sampled participants on day 63 after the first vaccine or placebo injection. The assay was immunoSEQ multiplex PCR, and TCRdb's table has in-frame clones only and misses some. Of hundreds of thousands of clones listed, about 93% were seen once; the top ten hold 9% to 15%.

The rearrangement joins TRBV27 to TRBJ2-7, with a weak D call TRBD1 (6 bases). Source: peripheral blood, taken in a trial of Ad26.COV2.S vaccine versus placebo. The sequence came from a person between 18 and 65 years old who received the Ad26.COV2.S COVID-19 vaccine or a placebo. CDR3 amino acids: CASSSWTDYYEQYF. For the CDR3, the DNA is TGTGCCAGCAGTTCCTGGACAGACTACTACGAGCAGTACTTC.